The 13 T cell receptor beta chains listed next were all sequenced from one sample in a study of CD8+CD57+ T cells in acquired aplastic anemia. Genomic DNA provided the template from which TCR beta VDJ and CDR3 profiles were obtained. TCRdb independently ran MiXCR on the reads; one entry per CDR3 protein. Here the sample spans around 140,000 distinct CDR3 sequences, 35% to 50% being singletons. The specimen sequenced was sorted CD4+, CD8+, or CD8+CD57+ T cells (not recorded which) from PBMCs. The receptors shown here come from a human donor in good health, serving as a control.

Regarding this clonotype: Just one base apart from a much larger clone, this may be a read error. Likely a read error: the CDR3 ends without its conserved phenylalanine or tryptophan. This sequence joins TRBV13 and TRBJ1-1; a possible D gene is TRBD1 (6 bases). This CDR3 comprises 14 residues. Trimming took off 5 bases at V and 6 bases at J, with 16 bases between the two ends. From germline, CDR1 is PRHDT and CDR2 FYEKMQ (reference sequence). CDR3 sequence reads: CASSPLQGMSEAFL. CDR3 DNA sequence: TGTGCCAGCAGCCCGTTACAGGGAATGTCTGAAGCTTTCCTT.

This clonotype occurred a few times. The rearrangement uses TRBV15 and TRBJ2-7; 14 bases match TRBD2. Germline CDR1 and CDR2: LNHNV and YYDKDF (reference sequence). With 3 bases clipped from V and 7 bases from J, the junction kept 8 bases outside the gene matches. The CDR3 consists of 16 residues. CDR3 nucleotides: TGTGCCACCAGCAGCGGACTAGCGGGAGGTGCGGGGGAGCAGTACTTC. This sequence encodes CATSSGLAGGAGEQYF.

V and J are TRBV20-1 and TRBJ1-5; 7 positions match TRBD1. The CDR3 has 13 amino acids. Looked up from germline, CDR1 is DFQATT and CDR2 is SNEGSKA (reference sequence). The ends lost 6 bases at V and 6 bases at J; junction bases unmatched: 8. CDR3 DNA sequence: TGCAGTGCCCCAAACAGGGGCGGTCAGCCCCAGCATTTT. Its translation is CSAPNRGGQPQHF.

This clonotype was detected ten times or more. This chain uses TRBV15 with TRBJ1-1, with D hard to call. V lost 8 bases and J lost 1, with 11 bases in between. Germline CDR1 LNHNV, CDR2 YYDKDF (reference sequence). There are 13 residues in the CDR3. CDR3 in amino acids: CATGRAPNTEAFF. CDR3 DNA sequence: TGTGCCACCGGACGCGCTCCGAACACTGAAGCTTTCTTT.

The rearrangement uses TRBV24-1 and TRBJ2-1; D is unresolved. Germline values: CDR1 KGHDR, CDR2 SFDVKD. Trimming took off 11 bases at V and 0 bases at J, with 16 bases between the two ends. The CDR3 consists of 15 residues. As DNA, the CDR3 is TGTGCCATCGAAGGCTCAGCAAGCTCCTACAATGAGCAGTTCTTC. Translation: CAIEGSASSYNEQFF.

Details on this clonotype: Sequence at one end of the junction differs from germline and may be a read error. The chain carries TRBV24-1 and TRBJ2-7, with TRBD2 identical over 9 bases. The germline CDR1 and CDR2 sequences are KGHDR and SFDVKD. The CDR3 is 14 amino acids. The CDR3 sequence: CATISAGGPWEQHF. The CDR3 DNA follows: TGCGCCACTATATCTGCGGGAGGGCCTTGGGAGCAGCACTTC.

This clonotype was detected many times. This chain links TRBV20-1 with TRBJ1-2; TRBD1 matches at 7 bases. The CDR3 has 12 amino acids. With V trimmed by 1 base and J by 8 bases, 4 bases remained unmatched. Looked up from germline, CDR1 is DFQATT and CDR2 is SNEGSKA (reference sequence). The CDR3: CSARATGTGYTF. The CDR3 DNA is TGCAGTGCTAGAGCGACAGGGACGGGCTACACCTTC.

This clonotype was observed at least ten times. The V and J genes are TRBV7-2 and TRBJ2-5; possible D gene TRBD2, 5 bases. Germline lookup yields CDR1 SGHTA and CDR2 FQGNSA. The length of the CDR3 is 14 residues. Trimming removed 3 bases from V and 4 bases from J, with 12 bases in between. CDR3 sequence reads: CASSLRASRETQYF. The DNA for the CDR3 is TGTGCCAGCAGCTTGCGCGCTAGCAGAGAGACCCAGTACTTC.

This clonotype came up many times. The V and J genes are TRBV20-1 and TRBJ1-2, with unresolved D. V gave up 6 bases and J gave up 4 bases, with 12 bases separating them. Germline V gene sequence: CDR1 DFQATT, CDR2 SNEGSKA (reference sequence). The CDR3 length is 12 residues. The CDR3 coding sequence is TGCAGTGCAACCGACCTTTCCTATGGCTACACCTTC. Translated: CSATDLSYGYTF.

The sample holds a few counts of this clonotype. It is unclear where the CDR3 begins or ends on the DNA, so no DNA is shown, and the CDR3 is as TCRdb lists it. This chain joins TRBV7-5 and TRBJ1-4. TRBV7-5 is annotated as a pseudogene. 16 amino acids form the CDR3, both terminal residues included. CDR3 sequence: CISVPEAKAVNEKLFF.

This clonotype was seen many times. The chain joins TRBV9 to TRBJ2-5, with 11 nucleotides matching TRBD2. CDR3 length equals 18 residues. Germline V gene data show CDR1 as SGDLS and CDR2 as YYNGEE. J lost 1 base, V lost 0 bases, and 8 bases had no gene match. CDR3 in DNA: TGTGCCAGCAGCGTAGCTGGGGCTAGCGGGGGGCCCCAAGAGACCCAGTACTTC. Its translation is CASSVAGASGGPQETQYF. Full variable domain (outside the CDR3, taken from reference TRBV9 and TRBJ2-5): DSGVTQTPKHLITATGQRVTLRCSPRSGDLSVYWYQQSLDQGLQFLIQYYNGEERAKGNILERFSAQQFPDLHSELNLSSLELGDSALYFCASSVAGASGGPQETQYFGPGTRLLVL.

The chain uses TRBV19 and TRBJ1-2, with 7 bases that match TRBD1. This CDR3 region has 13 residues. In germline, CDR1 is LNHDA, CDR2 SQIVND (reference sequence). Trimming at V came to 11 bases and at J to 4 bases, leaving 10 bases not matched to a gene. The CDR3 nucleotides are TGTGCCGTGACCCTCGGGACAGCCTATGGCTACACCTTC. It specifies CAVTLGTAYGYTF.

This clonotype has a handful of counts. DNA of the CDR3: TGTGCCAGCAGCCAAGGGGGACTAGCGATCTACAATGAGCAGTTCTTC. It codes for CASSQGGLAIYNEQFF. V gene TRBV3-1 combines with J gene TRBJ2-1; 10 bases are shared with TRBD2. The J segment lost 3 bases and the V segment lost 1 base, leaving 3 bases of the junction unmatched. Germline values: CDR1 LGHDT, CDR2 YNNKEL (reference sequence). CDR3 length: 16 residues.